One and the same sample provided the 9 T cell receptor beta chains below, sequenced in a study of blood T cell repertoires in COVID-19 (dated by TCRdb to about 2020). Library preparation used the immunoSEQ multiplex PCR assay. The source is immuneACCESS, and TCRdb retained only in-frame sequences with V and J called. Part of the clones is not carried over; for the studies checked, unresolved V genes explain less than half of this, and the remainder is unexplained. This sample has 200,000 to 300,000 clones in its table, and roughly 84% of those were observed once. The ten largest clones add up to around 2% of the sample. Sequencing was done on a sample of peripheral blood. Receptors were obtained from a man aged 40-55 years who had recovered from COVID-19.

This clone appeared a few times. This sequence joins TRBV19 and TRBJ1-2, with 7 bases lining up with TRBD1. V was pared by 8 bases and J by 3 bases, with 3 bases of the junction left unmatched. Germline V gene lookup returns CDR1 LNHDA and CDR2 SQIVND (reference sequence). CDR3 length: 12 amino acids. The CDR3 nucleotides are TGTGCCAGTCTGGGGACAGACTATGGCTACACCTTC. It is translated as CASLGTDYGYTF.

Comments on this clone: The sample contains more than one DNA sequence encoding this CDR3. The chain has TRBV19 and TRBJ2-1; D gene uncertain. CDR1 and CDR2 (germline): LNHDA, SQIVND (reference sequence). The length of the CDR3 is 13 residues. V was cut by 2 bases and J by 4 bases, with 6 bases left in between. The CDR3 reads CASSISSYNEQFF. The CDR3 DNA follows: TGTGCCAGTAGTATATCTAGTTACAATGAGCAGTTCTTC.

The V call is TRBV11-2, the J call TRBJ1-1; TRBD1 aligns across 7 bases. The CDR3 is 14 amino acids. V lost 3 bases and J lost 4; bases outside the gene matches: 5. From germline, CDR1 is SGHAT and CDR2 FQNNGV. The CDR3 sequence is CASSLGQRSTEAFF. CDR3 nucleotide sequence: TGTGCCAGCAGCTTGGGACAGAGGAGCACTGAAGCTTTCTTT.

This clone occurred many times. This sequence joins TRBV11-2 and TRBJ2-1, with 12 bases fitting TRBD2. V shed 4 bases and J 5 bases; nucleotides not matched to a gene: 9. The CDR3 length is 17 residues. The germline CDR1 and CDR2 sequences are SGHAT and FQNNGV. The CDR3 is CASSSQPSGRGHNEQFF. DNA for the CDR3: TGTGCCAGCAGCTCCCAACCTAGCGGGAGGGGCCACAATGAGCAGTTCTTC. The full variable domain, rest sourced from reference TRBV11-2 and TRBJ2-1, is EAGVAQSPRYKIIEKRQSVAFWCNPISGHATLYWYQQILGQGPKLLIQFQNNGVVDDSQLPKDRFSAERLKGVDSTLKIQPAKLEDSAVYLCASSSQPSGRGHNEQFFGPGTRLTVL.

This chain links TRBV6-5 with TRBJ2-3; 10 bases are a match to TRBD1. The CDR3 loop spans 15 amino acids. Germline V gene lookup returns CDR1 MNHEY and CDR2 SVGAGI. The ends lost 6 bases at V and 6 bases at J; junction bases unmatched: 9. The CDR3 sequence: CASRHGQGGSDTQYF. DNA for the CDR3: TGTGCCAGCAGACACGGACAGGGGGGTTCGGATACGCAGTATTTT.

The chain carries TRBV27 and TRBJ1-2; 11 bases match TRBD1. The CDR3 sequence is 14 residues long. CDR1 MNHEY and CDR2 SMNVEV come from the germline V gene (reference sequence). The ends lost 7 bases at V and 2 bases at J; junction bases unmatched: 3. The DNA for the CDR3 is TGTGCCAGCACCCGGACAGGGGGCAACTATGGCTACACCTTC. Protein: CASTRTGGNYGYTF.

This clone was seen more than once but under ten times. The chain combines TRBV11-2 with TRBJ2-2; 11 bases line up with TRBD2. This CDR3 has 17 residues. J was trimmed by 5 bases and V by 5 bases; bases with no gene match: 10. The germline gives CDR1 SGHAT, CDR2 FQNNGV. CDR3 protein: CASSPRLAGQPTGELFF. CDR3 DNA: TGTGCCAGCAGCCCGAGACTAGCGGGACAACCAACCGGGGAGCTGTTTTTT.

The chain recombines TRBV27 with TRBJ1-5, with 11 bases lining up with TRBD1. The CDR3 length is 16 residues. The J segment lost 6 bases and the V segment lost 1 base, leaving 5 bases of the junction unmatched. Per the germline V gene, CDR1 is MNHEY and CDR2 is SMNVEV (reference sequence). The CDR3 sequence is CASSLLGTGGGQPQHF. CDR3 in DNA: TGTGCCAGCAGTTTATTGGGGACAGGGGGGGGTCAGCCCCAGCATTTT.

This chain uses TRBV19 with TRBJ2-2; 10 bases match TRBD1. After removal of 5 bases from V and 4 bases from J, the junction contained 7 bases not matched to a gene. CDR3 size: 16 residues. CDR1 and CDR2 (germline): LNHDA, SQIVND (reference sequence). CDR3 nucleotide sequence: TGTGCCAGTAGTTTGCCCGGGACAGGGGTCACCGGGGAGCTGTTTTTT. Its translation: CASSLPGTGVTGELFF. The full variable domain, rest sourced from reference TRBV19 and TRBJ2-2, is DGGITQSPKYLFRKEGQNVTLSCEQNLNHDAMYWYRQDPGQGLRLIYYSQIVNDFQKGDIAEGYSVSREKKESFPLTVTSAQKNPTAFYLCASSLPGTGVTGELFFGEGSRLTVL.